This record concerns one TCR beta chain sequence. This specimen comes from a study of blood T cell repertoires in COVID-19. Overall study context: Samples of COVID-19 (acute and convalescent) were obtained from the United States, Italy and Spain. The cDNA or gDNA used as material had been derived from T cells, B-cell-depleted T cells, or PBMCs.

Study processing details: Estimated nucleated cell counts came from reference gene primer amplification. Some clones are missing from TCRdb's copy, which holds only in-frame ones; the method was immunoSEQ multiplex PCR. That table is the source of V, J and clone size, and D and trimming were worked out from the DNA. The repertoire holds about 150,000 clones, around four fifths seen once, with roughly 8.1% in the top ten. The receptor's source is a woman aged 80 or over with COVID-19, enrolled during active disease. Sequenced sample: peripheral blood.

CDR3 amino acids: CASKGLAGGLKQFF. CDR3 coding DNA: TGTGCCAGCAAAGGACTAGCGGGGGGGCTTAAGCAGTTCTTC. The genes are TRBV6-5 and TRBJ2-1; 15 bases line up with TRBD2. The CDR3 sequence is 14 residues long. V lost 7 bases, J lost 11 bases, and 6 bases stayed unmatched. Germline lookup yields CDR1 MNHEY and CDR2 SVGAGI.